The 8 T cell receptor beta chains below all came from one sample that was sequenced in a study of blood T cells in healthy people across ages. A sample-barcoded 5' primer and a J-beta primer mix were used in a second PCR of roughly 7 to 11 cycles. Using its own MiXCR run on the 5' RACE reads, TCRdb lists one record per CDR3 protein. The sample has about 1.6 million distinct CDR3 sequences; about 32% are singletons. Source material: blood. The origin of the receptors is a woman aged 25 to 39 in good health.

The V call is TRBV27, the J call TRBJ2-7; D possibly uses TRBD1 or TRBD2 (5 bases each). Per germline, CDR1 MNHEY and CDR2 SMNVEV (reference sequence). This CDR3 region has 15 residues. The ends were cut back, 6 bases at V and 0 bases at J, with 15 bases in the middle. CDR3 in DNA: TGTGCCAGCAGCGCACTGGGACGGGCCTCCTACGAGCAGTACTTC. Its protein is CASSALGRASYEQYF.

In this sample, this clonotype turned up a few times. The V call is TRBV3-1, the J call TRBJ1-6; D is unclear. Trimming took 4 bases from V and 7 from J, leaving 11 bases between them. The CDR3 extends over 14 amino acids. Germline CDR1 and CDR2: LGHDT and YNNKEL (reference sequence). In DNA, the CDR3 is TGTGCCAGCAGCCTCAATTCGGGGAATTCACCCCTCCACTTT. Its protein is CASSLNSGNSPLHF.

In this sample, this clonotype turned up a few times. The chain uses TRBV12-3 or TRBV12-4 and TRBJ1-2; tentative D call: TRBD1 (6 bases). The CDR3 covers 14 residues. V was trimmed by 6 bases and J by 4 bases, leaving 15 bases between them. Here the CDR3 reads CASSLTGFRYGYTF. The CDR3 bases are TGTGCCAGCAGCCTTACAGGGTTTCGCTATGGCTACACCTTC.

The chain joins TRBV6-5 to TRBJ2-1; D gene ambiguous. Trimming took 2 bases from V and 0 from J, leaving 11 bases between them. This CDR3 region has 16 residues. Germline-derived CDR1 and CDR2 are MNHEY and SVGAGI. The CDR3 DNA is TGTGCCAGCAGTTACAAATTCATGAGCTCCTACAATGAGCAGTTCTTC. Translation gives CASSYKFMSSYNEQFF.

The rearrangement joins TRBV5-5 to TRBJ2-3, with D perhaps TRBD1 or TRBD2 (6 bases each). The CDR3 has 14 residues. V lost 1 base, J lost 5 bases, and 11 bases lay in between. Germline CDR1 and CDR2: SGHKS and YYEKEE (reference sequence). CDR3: CASSLTRGVDTQYF. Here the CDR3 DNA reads TGTGCCAGCAGCTTGACTAGGGGGGTAGATACGCAGTATTTT. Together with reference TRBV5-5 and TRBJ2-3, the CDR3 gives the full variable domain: DAGVTQSPTHLIKTRGQQVTLRCSPISGHKSVSWYQQVLGQGPQFIFQYYEKEERGRGNFPDRFSARQFPNYSSELNVNALLLGDSALYLCASSLTRGVDTQYFGPGTRLTVL.

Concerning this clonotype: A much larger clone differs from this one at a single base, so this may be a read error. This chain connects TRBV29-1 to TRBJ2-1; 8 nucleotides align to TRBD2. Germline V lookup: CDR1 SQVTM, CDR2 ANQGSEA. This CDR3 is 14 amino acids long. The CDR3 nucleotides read TGCAGCGTAAGGACTAGCCCATTCTACAATGGGCAGTTCTTC. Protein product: CSVRTSPFYNGQFF.

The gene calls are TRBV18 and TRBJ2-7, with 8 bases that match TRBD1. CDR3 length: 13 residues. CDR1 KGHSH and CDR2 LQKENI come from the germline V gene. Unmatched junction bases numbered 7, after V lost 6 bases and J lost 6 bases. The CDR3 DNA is TGTGCCAGCTCCCTCCTGACAGGGGCCGAGCAGTACTTC. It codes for CASSLLTGAEQYF.

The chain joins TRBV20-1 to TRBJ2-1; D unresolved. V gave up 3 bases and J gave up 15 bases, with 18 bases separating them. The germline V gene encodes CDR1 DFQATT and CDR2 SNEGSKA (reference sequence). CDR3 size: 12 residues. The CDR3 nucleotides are TGCAGTGCTAGCCCAGAAGGGATCAGGCGGTTCTTC. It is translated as CSASPEGIRRFF.